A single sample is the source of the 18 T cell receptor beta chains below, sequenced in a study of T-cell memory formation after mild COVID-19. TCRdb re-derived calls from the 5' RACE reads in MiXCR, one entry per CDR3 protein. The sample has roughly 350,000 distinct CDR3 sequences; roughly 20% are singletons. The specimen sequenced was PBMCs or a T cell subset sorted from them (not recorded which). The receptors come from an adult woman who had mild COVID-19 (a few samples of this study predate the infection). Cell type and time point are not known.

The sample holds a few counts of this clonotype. The CDR3 sequence is CASSSPLGHRTDTQYF. Here the CDR3 DNA reads TGTGCCAGCAGCTCCCCTTTGGGGCACCGGACAGATACGCAGTATTTT. The chain is built from TRBV11-3 and TRBJ2-3; possible D gene TRBD1, 5 bases. The germline V gene has CDR1 SGHNT and CDR2 YENEEA. V gave up 4 bases and J gave up 3 bases, with 17 bases separating them. The CDR3 covers 16 residues.

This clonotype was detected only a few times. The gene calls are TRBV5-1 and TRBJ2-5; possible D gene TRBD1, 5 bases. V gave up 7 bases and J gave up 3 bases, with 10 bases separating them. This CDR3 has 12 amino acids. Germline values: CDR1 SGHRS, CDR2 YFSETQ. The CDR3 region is CASGKTEETQYF. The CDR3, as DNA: TGCGCCAGCGGTAAGACAGAAGAGACCCAGTACTTC.

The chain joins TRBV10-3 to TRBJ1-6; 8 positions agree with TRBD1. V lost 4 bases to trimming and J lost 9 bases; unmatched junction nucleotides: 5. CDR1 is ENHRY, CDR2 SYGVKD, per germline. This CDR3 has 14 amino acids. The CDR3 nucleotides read TGTGCCATCAGTGCCCGAGACAGGGGTTCACCCCTCCACTTT. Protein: CAISARDRGSPLHF.

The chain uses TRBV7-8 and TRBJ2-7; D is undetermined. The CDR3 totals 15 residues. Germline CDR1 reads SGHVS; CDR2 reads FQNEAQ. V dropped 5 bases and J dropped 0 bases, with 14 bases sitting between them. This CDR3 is CASSLQLRGSYEQYF. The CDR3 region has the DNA TGTGCCAGCAGCCTCCAACTTCGAGGCTCCTACGAGCAGTACTTC. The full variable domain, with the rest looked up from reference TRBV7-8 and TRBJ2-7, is GAGVSQSPRYKVAKRGQDVALRCDPISGHVSLFWYQQALGQGPEFLTYFQNEAQLDKSGLPSDRFFAERPEGSVSTLKIQRTQQEDSAVYLCASSLQLRGSYEQYFGPGTRLTVT.

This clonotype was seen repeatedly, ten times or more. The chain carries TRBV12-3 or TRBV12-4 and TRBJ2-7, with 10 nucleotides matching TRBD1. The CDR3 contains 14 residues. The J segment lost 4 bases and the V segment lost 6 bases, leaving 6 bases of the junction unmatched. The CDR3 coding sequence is TGTGCCAGCAGGTCCCGACAGGGGGCTTACGAGCAGTACTTC. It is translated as CASRSRQGAYEQYF.

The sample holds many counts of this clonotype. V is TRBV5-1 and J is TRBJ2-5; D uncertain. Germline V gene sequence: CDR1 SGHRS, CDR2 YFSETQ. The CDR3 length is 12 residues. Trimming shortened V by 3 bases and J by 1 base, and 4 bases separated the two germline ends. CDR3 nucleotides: TGCGCCAGCAGCTCCAGCCAAGAGACCCAGTACTTC. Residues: CASSSSQETQYF.

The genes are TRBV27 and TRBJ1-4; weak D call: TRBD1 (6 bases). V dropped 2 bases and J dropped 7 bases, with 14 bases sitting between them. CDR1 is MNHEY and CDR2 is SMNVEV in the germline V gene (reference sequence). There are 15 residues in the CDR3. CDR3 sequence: CASSLRQGWGEKLFF. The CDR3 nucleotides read TGTGCCAGCAGTTTACGGCAGGGGTGGGGTGAAAAACTGTTTTTT.

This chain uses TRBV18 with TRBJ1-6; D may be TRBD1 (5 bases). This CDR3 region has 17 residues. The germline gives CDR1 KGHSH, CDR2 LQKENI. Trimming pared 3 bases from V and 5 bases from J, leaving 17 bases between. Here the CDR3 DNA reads TGTGCCAGCTCACCTGCAGTACTGGACATTGATAATTCACCCCTCCACTTT. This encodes CASSPAVLDIDNSPLHF.

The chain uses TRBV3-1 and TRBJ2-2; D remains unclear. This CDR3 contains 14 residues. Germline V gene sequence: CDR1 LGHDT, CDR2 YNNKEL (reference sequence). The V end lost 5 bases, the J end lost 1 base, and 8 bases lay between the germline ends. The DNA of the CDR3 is TGTGCCAGCAGCTCACGACAGAACACCGGGGAGCTGTTTTTT. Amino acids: CASSSRQNTGELFF. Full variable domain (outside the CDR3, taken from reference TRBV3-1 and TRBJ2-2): DTAVSQTPKYLVTQMGNDKSIKCEQNLGHDTMYWYKQDSKKFLKIMFSYNNKELIINETVPNRFSPKSPDKAHLNLHINSLELGDSAVYFCASSSRQNTGELFFGEGSRLTVL.

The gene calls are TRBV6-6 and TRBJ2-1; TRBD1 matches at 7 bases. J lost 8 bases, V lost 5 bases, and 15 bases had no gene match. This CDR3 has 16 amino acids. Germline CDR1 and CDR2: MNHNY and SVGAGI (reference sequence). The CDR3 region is CASSRGTVSGWDEQFF. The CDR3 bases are TGTGCCAGCAGTAGGGGGACAGTGTCGGGATGGGATGAGCAGTTCTTC.

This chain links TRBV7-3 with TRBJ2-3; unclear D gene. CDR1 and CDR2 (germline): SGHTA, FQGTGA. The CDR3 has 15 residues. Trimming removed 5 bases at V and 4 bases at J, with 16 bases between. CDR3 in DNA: TGTGCCAGCAGCCCCCTCCCCGGGTCCGCAGATACGCAGTATTTT. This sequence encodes CASSPLPGSADTQYF.

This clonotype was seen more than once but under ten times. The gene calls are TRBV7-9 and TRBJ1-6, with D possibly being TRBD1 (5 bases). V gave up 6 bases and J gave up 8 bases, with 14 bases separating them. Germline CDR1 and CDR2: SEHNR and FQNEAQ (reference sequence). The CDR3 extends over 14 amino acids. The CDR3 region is CASSRRDGDSPLHF. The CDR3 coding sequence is TGTGCCAGCAGTCGCCGGGACGGGGATTCACCCCTCCACTTT.

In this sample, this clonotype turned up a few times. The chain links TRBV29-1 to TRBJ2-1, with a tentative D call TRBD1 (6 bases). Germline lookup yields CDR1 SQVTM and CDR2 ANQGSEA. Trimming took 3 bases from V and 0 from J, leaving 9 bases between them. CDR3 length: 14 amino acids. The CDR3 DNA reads TGCAGCGTTGAGGGACACTACTCCTACAATGAGCAGTTCTTC. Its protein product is CSVEGHYSYNEQFF.

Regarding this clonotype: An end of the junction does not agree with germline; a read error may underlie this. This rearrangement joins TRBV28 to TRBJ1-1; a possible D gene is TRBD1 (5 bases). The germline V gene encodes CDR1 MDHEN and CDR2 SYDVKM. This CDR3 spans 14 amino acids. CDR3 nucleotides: TGTTCCAGCAGTTTAATGGGGGGTAACACTGAAGCTTTCTTT. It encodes CSSSLMGGNTEAFF.

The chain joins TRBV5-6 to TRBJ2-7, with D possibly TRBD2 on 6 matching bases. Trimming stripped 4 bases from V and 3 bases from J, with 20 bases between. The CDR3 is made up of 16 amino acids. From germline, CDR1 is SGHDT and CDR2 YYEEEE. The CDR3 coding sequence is TGTGCCAGCAGCCCGCTCGGGGGAGCAATCATCTACGAGCAGTACTTC. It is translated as CASSPLGGAIIYEQYF.

Here the CDR3 DNA reads TGCGCCAGCAGCCAAGAGAGCGAGCGGGTGAGCACAGATACGCAGTATTTT. This codes for CASSQESERVSTDTQYF. V and J are TRBV4-1 and TRBJ2-3; the D gene is possibly TRBD2 (6 bases). The CDR3 length is 17 residues. V gave up 0 bases and J gave up 0 bases, with 13 bases separating them. Germline V gives CDR1 MGHRA, CDR2 YSYEKL.

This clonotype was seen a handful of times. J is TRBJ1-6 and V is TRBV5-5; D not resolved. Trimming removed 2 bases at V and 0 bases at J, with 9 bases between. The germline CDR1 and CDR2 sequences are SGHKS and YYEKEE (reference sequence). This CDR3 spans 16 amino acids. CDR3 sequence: CASSLLDSSYNSPLHF. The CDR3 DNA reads TGTGCCAGCAGCTTACTTGATAGCTCCTATAATTCACCCCTCCACTTT.

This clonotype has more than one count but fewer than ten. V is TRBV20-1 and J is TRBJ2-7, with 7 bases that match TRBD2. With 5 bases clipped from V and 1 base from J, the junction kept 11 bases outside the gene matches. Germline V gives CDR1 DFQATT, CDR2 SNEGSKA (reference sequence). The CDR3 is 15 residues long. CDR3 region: CSAGRDAGPSYEQYF. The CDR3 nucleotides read TGCAGTGCTGGGAGGGACGCCGGTCCTTCCTACGAGCAGTACTTC.